The 31 T cell receptor beta chains below were found in one sample sequenced in a study of blood T cell repertoires in COVID-19. Profiled with immunoSEQ multiplex PCR; TCRdb holds only in-frame clones, not every one. The sample consists of 150,000 to 200,000 clones, around 87% of them appearing once. Material for sequencing was peripheral blood. These receptors all stem from a middle-aged man with active or convalescent COVID-19.

This chain connects TRBV12-3 or TRBV12-4 to TRBJ1-1; D remains unclear. The CDR3 is 13 residues long. The V end was cut by 0 bases, the J end by 2 bases, with 4 bases between. This CDR3 reads CASSLALNTEAFF. In nucleotides, the CDR3 is TGTGCCAGCAGTTTAGCCCTTAACACTGAAGCTTTCTTT.

This chain links TRBV7-2 with TRBJ1-2; 9 bases match TRBD1. V was pared by 1 base and J by 5 bases, with 5 bases of the junction left unmatched. The CDR3 has 15 residues. Germline CDR1 reads SGHTA; CDR2 reads FQGNSA. CDR3 in amino acids: CASSLVQDRGYGYTF. The DNA of the CDR3 is TGTGCCAGCAGCTTAGTGCAGGACAGGGGTTATGGCTACACCTTC.

This chain uses TRBV6-2 or TRBV6-3 with TRBJ1-3; D is ambiguous. The CDR3 has 15 amino acids. The V end lost 6 bases, the J end lost 0 bases, and 12 bases lay between the germline ends. The germline V gene encodes CDR1 MNHEY and CDR2 SVGEGT. CDR3 residues: CASSRDTVSGNTIYF. DNA for the CDR3: TGTGCCAGCAGCAGAGACACGGTCTCTGGAAACACCATATATTTT.

The chain recombines TRBV7-9 with TRBJ1-3, with D perhaps TRBD1 (6 bases). CDR1 SEHNR and CDR2 FQNEAQ come from the germline V gene (reference sequence). The CDR3 totals 15 residues. The ends were cut back, 6 bases at V and 4 bases at J, with 16 bases in the middle. The CDR3 loop reads CASRSTGNTGNTIYF. DNA for the CDR3: TGTGCCAGCAGATCAACAGGGAATACCGGAAACACCATATATTTT.

This chain links TRBV19 with TRBJ2-1; no clear D gene. The germline V and J ends were trimmed by 3 bases and 0 bases, with 12 bases remaining between them. The CDR3 totals 16 residues. Germline CDR1 reads LNHDA; CDR2 reads SQIVND (reference sequence). CDR3 residues: CASSIMQTSSYNEQFF. DNA for the CDR3: TGTGCCAGTAGTATTATGCAAACGAGCTCCTACAATGAGCAGTTCTTC.

The chain recombines TRBV5-1 with TRBJ1-5; unclear D gene. This CDR3 spans 15 amino acids. Trimming stripped 0 bases from V and 5 bases from J, with 12 bases between. The germline gives CDR1 SGHRS, CDR2 YFSETQ. CDR3 in amino acids: CASSLAPGSHQPQHF. The CDR3 nucleotides read TGCGCCAGCAGCTTGGCCCCGGGGAGCCATCAGCCCCAGCATTTT.

The chain couples TRBV28 to TRBJ2-7, with 7 bases matching TRBD2. From germline, CDR1 is MDHEN and CDR2 SYDVKM. J lost 6 bases, V lost 6 bases, and 11 bases had no gene match. This CDR3 contains 14 residues. CDR3 sequence: CASSRHGGGPEQYF. CDR3 bases: TGTGCCAGCAGCCGCCACGGCGGGGGACCCGAGCAGTACTTC. The complete variable domain, with remaining parts taken from reference TRBV28 and TRBJ2-7, reads DVKVTQSSRYLVKRTGEKVFLECVQDMDHENMFWYRQDPGLGLRLIYFSYDVKMKEKGDIPEGYSVSREKKERFSLILESASTNQTSMYLCASSRHGGGPEQYFGPGTRLTVT.

This clone was detected only a few times. The chain employs TRBV25-1 and TRBJ1-2; D uncertain. V lost 4 bases and J 7 bases, leaving 16 bases between the germline ends. CDR3 size: 14 residues. CDR1 is MGHDK and CDR2 is SYGVNS in the germline V gene. This CDR3 is CASSAAGDNRGYTF. DNA for the CDR3: TGTGCCAGCAGTGCCGCAGGCGATAATCGTGGCTACACCTTC.

This clone was seen once. The J gene is TRBJ2-7, the V gene TRBV6-6; D gene unclear. Trimming pared 4 bases from V and 2 bases from J, leaving 9 bases between. The CDR3 covers 13 residues. Germline CDR1 reads MNHNY; CDR2 reads SVGAGI (reference sequence). The DNA of the CDR3 is TGTGCCAGCAGTTCAACAGAAGCCTACGAGCAGTACTTC. Amino acid sequence: CASSSTEAYEQYF.

The CDR3 is CASSLRQGAGNEQFF. The CDR3 DNA follows: TGTGCCAGCAGCCTACGACAGGGGGCAGGCAATGAGCAGTTCTTC. V is TRBV7-9 and J is TRBJ2-1; the match to TRBD1 covers 10 bases. Germline trimming cut 5 bases from V and 6 bases from J; bases unmatched to any gene: 7. Looked up from germline, CDR1 is SEHNR and CDR2 is FQNEAQ (reference sequence). The CDR3 is made up of 15 amino acids.

This chain uses TRBV4-3 with TRBJ2-2, with D possibly TRBD1 on 5 matching bases. Germline lookup yields CDR1 LGHNA and CDR2 YSLEER. The CDR3 has 17 amino acids. V was clipped by 0 bases and J by 5 bases, with 16 bases between them. CDR3 sequence (DNA): TGCGCCAGCAGCCAAGATCCATCAGGGTTAGTGACCGGGGAGCTGTTTTTT. Translated, it gives CASSQDPSGLVTGELFF.

In regard to this clone: Different DNA sequences within this sample yield the same CDR3. The chain is built from TRBV30 and TRBJ1-1, with no clear D. Germline V CDR1 and CDR2: GTSNPN, SVGIG (reference sequence). This CDR3 is 13 amino acids long. V was shortened by 0 bases and J by 0 bases, with 5 bases between the two germline ends. Written as DNA, the CDR3 is TGTGCCTGGAGTGTAGGAGTGAACACTGAAGCTTTCTTT. Its protein product is CAWSVGVNTEAFF.

The rearrangement uses TRBV4-1 and TRBJ1-5; D remains unclear. V gave up 5 bases and J gave up 6 bases, with 11 bases separating them. Germline V gives CDR1 MGHRA, CDR2 YSYEKL. The CDR3 runs to 13 residues. The CDR3 DNA is TGCGCCAGCAGCTCCGCGGGAGCTCAGCCCCAGCATTTT. Protein: CASSSAGAQPQHF.

This sequence joins TRBV5-6 and TRBJ2-5; 8 bases agree with TRBD1. With V trimmed by 0 bases and J by 5 bases, 15 bases remained unmatched. Germline V CDR1 and CDR2: SGHDT, YYEEEE. The CDR3 extends over 18 amino acids. DNA of the CDR3: TGTGCCAGCAGCTTGGCCAACCTCATCCAGGGGGCAGGGGAGACCCAGTACTTC. Its protein is CASSLANLIQGAGETQYF.

The V call is TRBV30, the J call TRBJ1-2; perhaps TRBD1 as D (5 bases). Per germline, CDR1 GTSNPN and CDR2 SVGIG (reference sequence). V was cut by 4 bases and J by 8 bases, with 14 bases left in between. The CDR3 contains 12 residues. CDR3 coding DNA: TGTGCCTGGAACCGACAGTTGGGAGGCTACACCTTC. Translated: CAWNRQLGGYTF.

The chain recombines TRBV9 with TRBJ2-3, with TRBD1 matching over 12 bases. The germline CDR1 and CDR2 sequences are SGDLS and YYNGEE. V shed 4 bases, J shed 3 bases, and the junction held 6 bases outside the gene matches. The CDR3 runs 16 residues. As DNA, the CDR3 is TGTGCCAGCAGCCCCGGGACAGGGGGCTTGACAGATACGCAGTATTTT. This translates into CASSPGTGGLTDTQYF.

The chain couples TRBV24-1 to TRBJ2-5; 12 positions agree with TRBD2. Per the germline V gene, CDR1 is KGHDR and CDR2 is SFDVKD. The CDR3 runs 20 residues. V was pared by 3 bases and J by 7 bases, with 20 bases of the junction left unmatched. CDR3 loop: CATSDPMGVSTSGGMGTQYF. The CDR3, as DNA: TGTGCCACCAGTGATCCCATGGGGGTCTCGACTAGCGGGGGAATGGGGACCCAGTACTTC.

J is TRBJ2-7 and V is TRBV7-2; TRBD2 agrees at 9 bases. V was pared by 1 base and J by 6 bases, with 7 bases of the junction left unmatched. The CDR3 loop spans 15 amino acids. Germline CDR1 is SGHTA and CDR2 is FQGNSA. The CDR3 sequence is CASSLEGLALSEQYF. The DNA for the CDR3 is TGTGCCAGCAGCTTAGAGGGACTAGCTTTATCCGAGCAGTACTTC.

The chain is built from TRBV3-1 (or the pseudogene TRBV3-2) and TRBJ2-5, with TRBD2 identical over 7 bases. The length of the CDR3 is 15 residues. Germline CDR1 is LGHDT and CDR2 is YNNKEL (reference sequence). After removal of 2 bases from V and 1 base from J, the junction contained 4 bases not matched to a gene. CDR3 bases: TGTGCCAGCAGCCAACAATGGACTAGCCAAGAGACCCAGTACTTC. Translating it yields CASSQQWTSQETQYF.

The V and J genes are TRBV5-1 and TRBJ2-5; 13 bases line up with TRBD2. There are 16 residues in the CDR3. With V trimmed by 2 bases and J by 2 bases, 3 bases remained unmatched. Germline V gene lookup returns CDR1 SGHRS and CDR2 YFSETQ. Here the CDR3 reads CASSLLGLAGQETQYF. CDR3 coding DNA: TGCGCCAGCAGCTTACTGGGACTAGCGGGGCAAGAGACCCAGTACTTC.

This chain joins TRBV5-6 and TRBJ2-1, with 7 nucleotides matching TRBD2. Germline values: CDR1 SGHDT, CDR2 YYEEEE. This CDR3 is 14 amino acids long. Losses at the gene ends were 0 bases for V and 8 bases for J; bases not matched to a gene: 5. The chain's CDR3 is CASSLATSTDEQFF. The CDR3, as DNA: TGTGCCAGCAGCTTGGCGACTAGCACCGATGAGCAGTTCTTC.

V usage is TRBV25-1 and J usage is TRBJ1-2; TRBD1 aligns across 10 bases. Germline values: CDR1 MGHDK, CDR2 SYGVNS. CDR3 size: 16 residues. V trimming: 4 bases; J trimming: 8 bases; junction bases outside the gene matches: 13. CDR3 DNA: TGTGCCAGCAGTGCACTAACTGGGACAGGGGTAGGGGGCTACACCTTC. This sequence encodes CASSALTGTGVGGYTF.

The CDR3 protein is CASSPPGQPYGYTF. In nucleotides, the CDR3 is TGTGCCAGCAGTCCCCCGGGACAGCCCTATGGCTACACCTTC. This rearrangement joins TRBV27 to TRBJ1-2; 7 positions agree with TRBD1. Germline CDR1 MNHEY, CDR2 SMNVEV (reference sequence). This CDR3 is built from 14 residues. Trimming removed 5 bases from V and 4 bases from J; junction bases left unmatched: 7.

Only one count was recorded for this clone. V is TRBV5-1 and J is TRBJ1-3, with D possibly matching TRBD1 (6 bases). The V gene lost 2 bases and the J gene lost 3 bases, with 9 bases spanning the gap. The V gene's germline CDR1 is SGHRS and CDR2 YFSETQ. This CDR3 is built from 14 residues. The CDR3, as DNA: TGCGCCAGCAGCTTAGGGGGGGTTGGAAACACCATATATTTT. Translation gives CASSLGGVGNTIYF.

The chain combines TRBV18 with TRBJ2-5; 7 bases line up with TRBD2. The trim removed 4 bases at V and 3 bases at J, leaving 11 bases unmatched. Germline-derived CDR1 and CDR2 are KGHSH and LQKENI. The CDR3 is 16 residues long. This CDR3 is CASSRDKAGPKETQYF. For the CDR3, the DNA is TGTGCCAGCTCACGAGACAAAGCGGGGCCCAAAGAGACCCAGTACTTC. The variable domain in full, with the rest retrieved from reference TRBV18 and TRBJ2-5, is NAGVMQNPRHLVRRRGQEARLRCSPMKGHSHVYWYRQLPEEGLKFMVYLQKENIIDESGMPKERFSAEFPKEGPSILRIQQVVRGDSAAYFCASSRDKAGPKETQYFGPGTRLLVL.

The rearrangement links TRBV29-1 to TRBJ2-5; no clear D gene. The CDR3 contains 13 residues. Germline lookup yields CDR1 SQVTM and CDR2 ANQGSEA. With 1 base removed from V and 3 bases from J, the gap between germline ends came to 9 bases. The CDR3 protein is CSVEGRLKETQYF. The CDR3 region has the DNA TGCAGCGTTGAAGGGCGACTCAAAGAGACCCAGTACTTC.

Comment on this clone: An end of the junction differs from the germline gene, which may be a read error. V and J are TRBV5-8 and TRBJ1-1, with D maybe TRBD1 (5 bases). Germline V gives CDR1 SGHTS, CDR2 YDEGEE. The CDR3 is 10 amino acids. CDR3 sequence (DNA): TGTGCCAGCAGCTTGGAATACAGGCAATTT. As protein: CASSLEYRQF.

This clone is a singleton in its sample. This chain connects TRBV7-8 to TRBJ2-1; 8 bases are a match to TRBD1. The CDR3 has 15 residues. Losses at the gene ends were 3 bases for V and 1 base for J; bases not matched to a gene: 2. The germline gives CDR1 SGHVS, CDR2 FQNEAQ. In DNA, the CDR3 is TGTGCCAGCAGCTTCGACAGGGGTTCCTACAATGAGCAGTTCTTC. This gives the protein CASSFDRGSYNEQFF.

The genes are TRBV2 and TRBJ2-7, with D maybe TRBD1 (6 bases). Per the germline V gene, CDR1 is SNHLY and CDR2 is FYNNEI. The V end lost 3 bases, the J end lost 3 bases, and 15 bases lay between the germline ends. The CDR3 sequence is 15 residues long. This CDR3 is CASSDVQGWNYEQYF. The CDR3, as DNA: TGTGCCAGCAGTGACGTGCAGGGGTGGAACTACGAGCAGTACTTC. The entire variable domain, with the rest obtained from reference TRBV2 and TRBJ2-7, is as follows: EPEVTQTPSHQVTQMGQEVILRCVPISNHLYFYWYRQILGQKVEFLVSFYNNEISEKSEIFDDQFSVERPDGSNFTLKIRSTKLEDSAMYFCASSDVQGWNYEQYFGPGTRLTVT.

The CDR3 loop is CASSTMGGRRNTIYF. CDR3 nucleotide sequence: TGTGCCAGCAGCACTATGGGAGGACGTCGAAACACCATATATTTT. V usage is TRBV5-6 and J usage is TRBJ1-3; D ambiguous. V was clipped by 4 bases and J by 5 bases, with 16 bases between them. This CDR3 comprises 15 residues. Germline V gene sequence: CDR1 SGHDT, CDR2 YYEEEE.

This chain connects TRBV20-1 to TRBJ1-1; D is unresolved. Between the trimmed V and J ends, which lost 7 bases and 6 bases, there was a span of 12 bases. The germline CDR1 and CDR2 sequences are DFQATT and SNEGSKA (reference sequence). The length of the CDR3 is 11 residues. The CDR3 DNA is TGCAGTGGAGGAACTCGAGCTGAAGCTTTCTTT. Protein product: CSGGTRAEAFF.